The clone carrying this T cell receptor beta chain was counted a few times. Enrollees, roughly 18 to 89 years old, lived in approximately 24 US areas. Participants reported their clinical history, and cohort assignment relied on those reports. Assay used: immunoSEQ multiplex PCR; TCRdb lists only in-frame clones, some missing. Of some 170,000 clones in the sample, about 88% are singletons; the top ten hold roughly 1.2%. These data come from a study of blood T cell repertoires in COVID-19. Study background: In each case, the material was cDNA or gDNA derived from T cells, B-cell-depleted T cells, or PBMCs.

V was clipped by 3 bases and J by 6 bases, with 21 bases between them. The CDR3 contains 18 residues. The chain recombines TRBV23-1 with TRBJ1-6; no firm D call. TRBV23-1 is an open reading frame whose function is uncertain. The source is a human donor with acute COVID-19. The donor label of this sample is uncertain. Sequencing was done on a sample of PBMCs or T cells enriched from blood (not recorded which). The CDR3 nucleotides read TGCGCCAGCAGTCATCTATCCCTAAGTCCTGTATCTAATTCACCCCTCCACTTT. Its translation is CASSHLSLSPVSNSPLHF.